This T cell receptor (beta chain) originates from a study of blood T cell repertoires in COVID-19. Study-wide context: T cells, B-cell-depleted T cells, or PBMCs provided the cDNA or gDNA that served as material.

From germline, CDR1 is SGHAT and CDR2 FQNNGV. The CDR3 is made up of 14 amino acids. V was clipped by 4 bases and J by 1 base, with 8 bases between them. Those enrolled in Seattle joined during active infection and were followed longitudinally afterward. Original data processing: Estimates of nucleated cell counts were drawn from the amplification of reference gene primers. TCRdb keeps only in-frame clones here, not all; method: immunoSEQ multiplex PCR. V, J and clone size derive from that table, while D and trimming were established from the DNA sequence. Among more than 150,000 clones, approximately 86% were seen once, and the ten largest hold under 0.7%. Only one count was recorded for this clone.

Specimen: peripheral blood. The gene calls are TRBV11-2 and TRBJ2-4, with D perhaps TRBD2 (6 bases). The origin of this receptor is a man in his fifties or sixties with COVID-19, enrolled during active disease. Here the CDR3 DNA reads TGTGCCAGCAGCTCTCTAGCGGCCAAAAACATTCAGTACTTC. Encoded protein: CASSSLAAKNIQYF.